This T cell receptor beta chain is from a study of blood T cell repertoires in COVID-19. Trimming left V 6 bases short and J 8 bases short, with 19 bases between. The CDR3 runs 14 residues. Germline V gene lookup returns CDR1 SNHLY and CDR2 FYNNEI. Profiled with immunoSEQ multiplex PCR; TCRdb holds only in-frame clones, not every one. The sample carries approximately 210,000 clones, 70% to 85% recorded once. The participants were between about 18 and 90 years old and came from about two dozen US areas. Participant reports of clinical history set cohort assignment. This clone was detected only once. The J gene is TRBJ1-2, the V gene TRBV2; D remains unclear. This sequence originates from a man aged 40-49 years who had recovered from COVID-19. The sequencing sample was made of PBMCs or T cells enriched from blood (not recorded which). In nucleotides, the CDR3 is TGTGCCAGCAGCGTTCGGGAGGGTCCAATAGGCTACACCTTC. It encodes CASSVREGPIGYTF.